One and the same sample provided the 20 T cell receptor beta chains below, sequenced in a study of T cell responses to AZD1222 COVID-19 vaccine (dated by TCRdb to about 2021). The time point label for this specimen denotes: about 28 days (+/-7) after the second vaccine dose. The library was built by means of the immunoSEQ multiplex PCR assay. Drawn from immuneACCESS, this table holds only the in-frame rearrangements with V and J called that TCRdb kept. Clones are partly lost; checked studies trace under half to an unresolved V gene and leave the rest unexplained. The sample has 100,000 to 150,000 clones on record, around 90% of them singletons. The ten largest clonotypes hold 0.9% to 1.2% of the sample. This specimen consisted of peripheral blood, obtained 28 days after the second AZD1222 dose. The receptors originated from an adult who received the AZD1222 COVID-19 vaccine.

The CDR3 DNA reads as TGTGCCAGCAGCTTAGCCCAGGGGGCACATGAGCAGTTCTTC. Translation gives CASSLAQGAHEQFF. The chain is built from TRBV11-2 and TRBJ2-1; 8 nucleotides agree with TRBD1. The CDR3 sequence is 14 residues long. With 1 base clipped from V and 8 bases from J, the junction kept 4 bases outside the gene matches. In germline, CDR1 is SGHAT, CDR2 FQNNGV. Together with reference TRBV11-2 and TRBJ2-1, the CDR3 gives the full variable domain: EAGVAQSPRYKIIEKRQSVAFWCNPISGHATLYWYQQILGQGPKLLIQFQNNGVVDDSQLPKDRFSAERLKGVDSTLKIQPAKLEDSAVYLCASSLAQGAHEQFFGPGTRLTVL.

As DNA, the CDR3 is TGCGCCAGCAGCTTCAGATTCTCGGGTGCTGGGGCCAACGTCCTGACTTTC. The encoded protein is CASSFRFSGAGANVLTF. The chain has TRBV5-1 and TRBJ2-6, with D unresolved. V was pared by 2 bases and J by 2 bases, with 14 bases between. The CDR3 runs to 17 residues. Germline CDR1 and CDR2: SGHRS and YFSETQ.

V usage is TRBV29-1 and J usage is TRBJ2-7; tentatively, D is TRBD1 (5 bases). The CDR3 totals 14 residues. Trimming took 6 bases from V and 4 from J, leaving 19 bases between them. Germline values: CDR1 SQVTM, CDR2 ANQGSEA. The CDR3: CSVIRGVDKYEQYF. CDR3 DNA sequence: TGCAGCGTAATAAGGGGCGTTGATAAATACGAGCAGTACTTC.

The chain links TRBV19 to TRBJ1-1; 9 bases fit TRBD1. V dropped 7 bases and J dropped 5; count of bases not matched to a gene: 11. CDR1 and CDR2 from the germline V gene are LNHDA and SQIVND (reference sequence). The CDR3 is made up of 15 amino acids. CDR3 protein: CASTPTGGKRTEAFF. The DNA of the CDR3 is TGTGCCAGTACCCCGACAGGGGGGAAAAGAACTGAAGCTTTCTTT.

This chain uses TRBV28 with TRBJ1-4, with D unresolved. Germline values: CDR1 MDHEN, CDR2 SYDVKM. V shed 7 bases and J shed 0 bases, with 3 bases lying between them. This CDR3 comprises 12 residues. The CDR3 DNA follows: TGTGCCAGCAAACCAACTAATGAAAAACTGTTTTTT. It encodes CASKPTNEKLFF.

The chain couples TRBV4-1 to TRBJ2-3; D uncertain. There are 13 residues in the CDR3. V was cut by 0 bases and J by 9 bases, with 10 bases left in between. Per the germline V gene, CDR1 is MGHRA and CDR2 is YSYEKL. CDR3 coding DNA: TGCGCCAGCAGCCAAGAATCCCAGCAAACGCAGTATTTT. Translation: CASSQESQQTQYF.

The chain combines TRBV11-3 with TRBJ2-2, with TRBD1 matching 8 bases. V shed 1 base and J 4 bases; nucleotides not matched to a gene: 2. CDR1 and CDR2 (germline): SGHNT, YENEEA. The CDR3 has 15 amino acids. CDR3 bases: TGTGCCAGCAGCTTAGGACAGGGGCTCACCGGGGAGCTGTTTTTT. It yields the protein CASSLGQGLTGELFF.

CDR3 loop: CASRTGPLGTQYF. CDR3 DNA sequence: TGTGCCAGCAGAACGGGGCCTTTGGGGACCCAGTACTTC. The chain is built from TRBV7-2 and TRBJ2-5; D may match TRBD1 or TRBD2 (5 bases each). Germline V CDR1 and CDR2: SGHTA, FQGNSA. Trimming cost V 6 bases and J 7 bases, with 15 bases left between them. The CDR3 is 13 residues long.

V and J are TRBV30 and TRBJ2-1, with a weak D call TRBD1 (5 bases). Germline CDR1 is GTSNPN and CDR2 is SVGIG (reference sequence). The CDR3 runs 14 residues. V lost 0 bases, J lost 9 bases, and 15 bases lay in between. The CDR3 DNA is TGTGCCTGGAGTGTATGGCAGGGAAATGGTGAGCAGTTCTTC. Residues: CAWSVWQGNGEQFF.

The chain has TRBV6-4 and TRBJ1-1; D gene unclear. Germline V lookup: CDR1 MRHNA, CDR2 SNTAGT. The CDR3 totals 11 residues. V gave up 2 bases and J gave up 10 bases, with 8 bases separating them. The CDR3 DNA follows: TGTGCCAGCAGTGACGCGTGGGGAGCTTTCTTT. Its protein product is CASSDAWGAFF.

The CDR3: CASSQDPGQGYGYTF. The CDR3 DNA is TGCGCCAGCAGCCAAGATCCCGGACAGGGCTATGGCTACACCTTC. The rearrangement uses TRBV4-1 and TRBJ1-2; 8 bases map to TRBD1. The V segment lost 0 bases and the J segment 4 bases; nucleotides outside the gene matches: 4. The CDR3 is 15 amino acids. The V gene's germline CDR1 is MGHRA and CDR2 YSYEKL.

The V and J genes are TRBV5-6 and TRBJ2-1; the D gene is possibly TRBD1 (5 bases). Germline assignment: CDR1 SGHDT and CDR2 YYEEEE. CDR3 length equals 16 residues. Between the trimmed V and J ends, which lost 4 bases and 4 bases, there was a span of 18 bases. The DNA for the CDR3 is TGTGCCAGCAGCCCGCAGCCCAGGGTTAGTTACAATGAGCAGTTCTTC. It encodes CASSPQPRVSYNEQFF. Combining the CDR3 with reference TRBV5-6 and TRBJ2-1 gives the whole variable domain DAGVTQSPTHLIKTRGQQVTLRCSPKSGHDTVSWYQQALGQGPQFIFQYYEEEERQRGNFPDRFSGHQFPNYSSELNVNALLLGDSALYLCASSPQPRVSYNEQFFGPGTRLTVL.

The chain has TRBV5-1 and TRBJ2-5, with TRBD2 matching 13 bases. Trimming at V came to 0 bases and at J to 1 base, leaving 3 bases not matched to a gene. There are 17 residues in the CDR3. Germline CDR1 reads SGHRS; CDR2 reads YFSETQ. The CDR3 DNA reads as TGCGCCAGCAGCTTGGGGACTAGCGGGGGATTCCAAGAGACCCAGTACTTC. Encoded protein: CASSLGTSGGFQETQYF.

V and J are TRBV13 and TRBJ1-5; no clear D. The V end lost 0 bases, the J end lost 0 bases, and 3 bases lay between the germline ends. Germline lookup yields CDR1 PRHDT and CDR2 FYEKMQ (reference sequence). The CDR3 extends over 14 amino acids. The CDR3 nucleotides read TGTGCCAGCAGCTTAGGGGGTAGCAATCAGCCCCAGCATTTT. Translating gives CASSLGGSNQPQHF.

The chain employs TRBV11-2 and TRBJ1-1, with D hard to call. The CDR3 covers 13 residues. Germline CDR1 is SGHAT and CDR2 is FQNNGV. With 7 bases removed from V and 0 bases from J, the gap between germline ends came to 9 bases. The CDR3 sequence is CASTSTLNTEAFF. The CDR3 region has the DNA TGTGCCAGCACCTCTACCTTGAACACTGAAGCTTTCTTT.

This clone occurred once. The chain combines TRBV12-3 or TRBV12-4 with TRBJ1-2; D unclear. V was cut by 8 bases and J by 0 bases, with 10 bases left in between. This CDR3 has 13 residues. CDR3 sequence reads: CASSSRSNYGYTF. The CDR3 DNA reads as TGTGCCAGCTCATCGCGTTCTAACTATGGCTACACCTTC.

The rearrangement joins TRBV19 to TRBJ2-4; weak D call: TRBD2 (5 bases). The CDR3 is made up of 18 amino acids. Trimming left V 7 bases short and J 6 bases short, with 28 bases between. CDR1 LNHDA and CDR2 SQIVND come from the germline V gene (reference sequence). The CDR3 DNA sequence: TGTGCCAGTACCACGACGAGGGTCCTCGGTACTCAAAGAAACATTCAGTACTTC. Its translation: CASTTTRVLGTQRNIQYF.

The chain uses TRBV5-1 and TRBJ1-2; D uncertain. This CDR3 has 15 residues. Germline CDR1 and CDR2: SGHRS and YFSETQ. V gave up 7 bases and J gave up 5 bases, with 21 bases separating them. The CDR3 spells CASGREASGLYGYTF. In DNA form, the CDR3 reads TGCGCCAGCGGGAGGGAGGCCAGCGGCCTATATGGCTACACCTTC.

DNA of the CDR3: TGTGCCAGCAGTGAATTAGGGACGGTCTATGGCTACACCTTC. It is translated as CASSELGTVYGYTF. The chain carries TRBV2 and TRBJ1-2, with D perhaps matching TRBD1 (5 bases). Per germline, CDR1 SNHLY and CDR2 FYNNEI. With 2 bases removed from V and 4 bases from J, the gap between germline ends came to 11 bases. This CDR3 region has 14 residues.

The J gene is TRBJ1-4, the V gene TRBV2, with D possibly TRBD1 on 5 matching bases. Germline CDR1 is SNHLY and CDR2 is FYNNEI. The CDR3 loop spans 14 amino acids. Trimming left V 8 bases short and J 4 bases short, with 14 bases between. CDR3 sequence (DNA): TGTGCCAGCTCCCGGGACCGCCGTAATGAAAAACTGTTTTTT. Its protein product is CASSRDRRNEKLFF.